The entry that follows covers one T cell receptor (beta chain) sequence. Its recognized antigen is unknown. The input lacks base qualities; no much larger clone sits a single base away. The data originate from a study of cytomegalovirus exposure and HLA in healthy donors (dated 2017 in TCRdb). Study-wide context: According to an earlier analysis of 550 to 700 of the donors, about 190 million T cells yielded roughly 100 million unique TCR beta sequences and 276 Gb of sequence data. An early release covering 550 to 700 HLA-typed donors comprised about 290 gigabases of sequencing data and tens of millions of unique TCR sequences. Of the roughly 430 genotyped donors, around 81% fell in the genetic ancestry cluster associated with self-reported Caucasian donors. The study aimed to test whether cataloging public T cell receptors could reveal signatures of past pathogen exposure. Using immunosequencing, the study profiled T cell repertoires from some 670 subjects and related those repertoires to cytomegalovirus serostatus. In addition to the first cohort of 500 to 850 subjects, a separate validation cohort of approximately 130 different subjects was used. The study combined high-throughput TCR immunosequencing, statistical association of individual TCRs with disease status, and machine learning to predict cytomegalovirus infection status. A later analysis re-analyzed previously published TCR beta repertoires from roughly 690 donors and added high-resolution HLA genotyping to study TCR occurrence patterns. Rather than using new phenotypic data, the later analysis identified candidate immune exposures from TCR beta sequences and from how often those sequences occurred across donors. In an earlier analysis of more than 550 of the donors, high-throughput TCR beta sequencing was used to judge whether each TCR beta V gene segment behaved as functional or pseudogenic. Donor age, sex, ethnicity and CMV serostatus were compiled alongside the repertoire data. Genome-wide SNP genotypes for about 65% of the 666 donors were used in a later genetic analysis, which treated that subset as a discovery cohort. Every discovery cohort repertoire had been produced on one sequencing platform. HLA typing included class I and class II loci at four-digit resolution. Typing coverage differed by locus: A, B, C, DRB1 and DQB1 were typed in roughly 620-630 donors, DQA1 in roughly 500, DPA1 in some 570, and DPB1 in 400 to 480. Roughly 5 DR-DQ haplotypes were handled as single units for association and clustering, since linkage in the cohort was strong. Among roughly 400 genotyped donors of the cohort, an average of around 250,000 unique TCR beta nucleotide sequences was sequenced per donor, of which about 19% were non-productive. Study-wide findings and limitations: A later genetic analysis associated a missense DCLRE1C variant with V-gene and J-gene trimming of TCR beta chains, and an independent cohort replicated the association. According to a later genetic analysis, donors in an Asian-associated ancestry cluster had fewer N-insertions in productive TCRs than the approximately 700-donor mean. The presence/absence analyses assumed that sequencing depth was roughly uniform across donors, and that assumption may not be true. Because counts were too low, about 17 rarely observed V segments, including chromosome 9 orphons, were excluded from the earlier analysis of 587 of the donors. While some public TCRs were present in many individuals, most TCR sequences turned up only very rarely across donors. The only immune exposure information available for the cohort was CMV serostatus. The authors suggested that the approach could potentially be extended to other disease states and immunological phenotypes. An earlier analysis of around 540 of the donors showed that most TCR beta V segments appeared in productive rearrangements either about 87% or about 30% of the time, which broadly matched IMGT annotations. Three of the identified cytomegalovirus-associated TCR beta chains were confirmed in vitro to be specific for cytomegalovirus antigens. In a later analysis, HLA-associated TCR beta chains showed more clonal expansion and lower generation probabilities than non-associated chains that were equally common. A further reported finding was that TCR beta sequences accurately predicted the HLA-A and HLA-B alleles for most subjects in the first cohort. Some IMGT-functional V segments, including TRBV6-2 and TRBV6-3, could not be told apart with the 87-base-pair reads, so those segments were excluded. In a later analysis, several top co-occurrence clusters were reported to appear linked to parvovirus B19, influenza, CMV and Epstein-Barr virus. When HLA alleles, especially DR and DQ, strongly co-occurred, attributing TCR associations to individual alleles was difficult. According to a later analysis, most CMV-associated TCR beta chains appeared to be HLA-restricted, and the HLA associations seemed to be driven largely by CMV exposure. A cluster of highly shared sequence variants was judged likely to represent a technical artifact of the sequencing pipeline. In this cohort, only TCR beta chains were sequenced, and detectable features were limited by the absence of alpha or paired-chain data. The study listed approximately 150 TCR beta chains as associated with cytomegalovirus. A later analysis found that TCR association rates varied across HLA loci, with DRB1 alleles showing the most associated TCRs and HLA-C alleles the fewest. Because HLA typing was unavailable for some donors at each locus, only the typed subset was used in association tests. The classifier was reported to diagnose cytomegalovirus status with high specificity and sensitivity in both the original and validation cohorts. Correlated functional status among segregating V segments might reflect linkage disequilibrium, but an unknown experimental factor could not be ruled out. A later analysis associated about 16,000 TCR beta sequences with specific HLA alleles at a false discovery rate of 0.05.

The library was prepared using the immunoSEQ multiplex PCR assay. For the multiplex PCR, a mixture combining 60 forward primers for TCR Vbeta segments and 13 reverse primers for TCR Jbeta segments was used. The CDR3 region of rearranged TCR beta genes was amplified from genomic DNA by a multiplex PCR assay. On the Illumina HiSeq System, the amplified TCR beta libraries were sequenced as 87-base-pair reads. In the source study's methods: Across the roughly 600 repertoires, a later analysis counted 60 million to 90 million unique TCR beta chains, 8.5 million to 12 million of which were shared by at least two donors. Raw reads were error-corrected and collapsed into unique sequences with a nearest-neighbor algorithm that merged closely related sequences to remove PCR and sequencing errors. Alignment of CDR3 sequences to IMGT reference sequences was used to assign V, D and J gene segments. For a sequence to be retained, a match of at least six nucleotides to both a V gene segment and a J gene segment was required. Rearrangements were classified as productive when the CDR3 lacked stop codons and remained in frame with V and J, and all other rearrangements were classified as non-productive. CDR3 was defined by IMGT convention, running from the second conserved V-encoded cysteine to the conserved J-encoded phenylalanine. In an earlier analysis of more than 550 of the donors, sequences lacking an unambiguous match to a single V gene segment were excluded. An earlier analysis of over 450 of the donors classified V segments as functional when productive rearrangements were above 56.7% and as segregating when the standard deviation between donors was above 5%. A statistical classification framework was built for diagnosing cytomegalovirus status from the catalog of TCR beta chain sequences. V and J gene assignment, in a later analysis, came from comparing TCR nucleotide sequences with IMGT/GENE-DB human TR gene sequences. A later analysis assigned CDR3 sequences and most-parsimonious VDJ recombination scenarios with the TCRdist pipeline. In a later analysis, each TCR beta chain was defined by its CDR3 amino acid sequence together with its V-gene family, and reads lacking a unique V-gene family were excluded. A later analysis removed over 500 highly shared, low-generation-probability nucleotide sequences to deal with suspected cross-contamination and a sequencing artifact. For each public chain, a later analysis derived a clonal expansion index from normalized ranks of inferred template counts within each repertoire. Generation probabilities in a later analysis came from a VDJ recombination model fitted to out-of-frame rearrangements, and those results were checked against IGoR. A later analysis scored TCR-TCR, TCR-HLA and TCR-CMV co-occurrence with hypergeometric tests, applying a repertoire-size bias correction to TCR pairs. A later analysis estimated false discovery rates by permuting HLA or CMV assignments 20 times. A later analysis grouped co-occurring TCRs with DBSCAN, adding TCRdist sequence similarity when clustering within HLA-allele-positive subsets. Repertoires with fewer than 30,000 or more than 120,000 public chains, plus five repertoires with anomalous nucleotide sharing, were excluded from co-occurrence clustering. Not all clones reach the TCRdb copy of this immuneACCESS table, which keeps in-frame sequences only. Checked studies attribute under half of the gap to unresolved V genes and leave the rest unexplained. V and J calls and clone size follow that table, whereas D and trimming were derived from the DNA. Within this sample are some 150,000 clones, with approximately 80% of them counted one time only. Around 1.5% of the sample comes from the top ten.

V has 4 bases trimmed and J has 5 bases trimmed; junction bases matching no gene number 7. From the cysteine up to the phenylalanine, the CDR3 has a length of 15 residues. CDR3 DNA only is kept here, 45 bases in frame from base 1. Taken from the germline V gene, the CDR1 and CDR2 loops are MGHDK and SYGVNS. The cohort comprised more than 550 healthy bone marrow donors. Cohort members were all nominally healthy when sampled, although unrecorded immune exposures were likely present. The donor was CMV seronegative and was included in the group of a few hundred seronegative cohort members. Each donor provided a peripheral blood sample, and peripheral blood mononuclear cells were used for TCR beta sequencing. Genomic DNA was extracted from the blood cell samples with the Qiagen DNeasy Blood Extraction Kit.

The sequence links TRBV25-1 to TRBJ1-4, and TRBD1 matches 7 of the central bases. The specimen sequenced was PBMCs. This TCR derives from a woman aged 40 to 55 in good health and CMV-seronegative. In nucleotides, the sequence is TGTGCCAGCAGTGCCCAGGGGGGAGTAAATGAAAAACTGTTTTTT. This is translated as CASSAQGGVNEKLFF.